A selection of T cell receptor beta chains follows, all from one sample in a study of blood T cell repertoires in COVID-19. The method was immunoSEQ multiplex PCR; TCRdb's version includes in-frame clones alone and lacks a portion of them. The table lists tens of thousands of clones, 85% of them singletons. Material: peripheral blood. The receptors come from a man older than 75 with acute or convalescent COVID-19. Each CDR3 is given with its conserved first and last residue. The D gene is left open where the match is weak.

d_call j_call v_call cdr3_aa
. TRBJ2-3 TRBV7-2 CATLKRGTDTQYF
. TRBJ1-6 TRBV29-1 CSVQDRYNSPLHF
TRBD1 TRBJ2-6 TRBV6-5 CASLRGPGANVLTF
. TRBJ2-7 TRBV19 CASSIGHPYEQYF
. TRBJ2-7 TRBV28 CASSSGVGEQYF
TRBD1 TRBJ1-6 TRBV30 CAWSGRQGANSPLHF
. TRBJ2-1 TRBV9 CASSLRRYNEQFF
. TRBJ1-3 TRBV30 CAWDRGNTIYF
. TRBJ1-2 TRBV28 CASSLWGWGYTF
TRBD1 TRBJ2-2 TRBV10-3 CALRTGANTGELFF
. TRBJ1-5 TRBV7-2 CASSLQGPSNQPQHF
. TRBJ2-5 TRBV29-1 CSVAAPILVEETQYF
TRBD2 TRBJ2-5 TRBV14 CASSQDRGVWGQETQYF
. TRBJ1-1 TRBV29-1 CSVDEGTSRRNTEAFF
. TRBJ2-7 TRBV27 CASSLRGAGEQYF
TRBD2 TRBJ2-7 TRBV7-9 CASSPYGGGSNEQYF
. TRBJ1-4 TRBV5-1 CASSLVGGDEKLFF
. TRBJ1-6 TRBV30 CAWSKGHRVSSPLHF
TRBD1 TRBJ1-1 TRBV9 CASSQTGGNTEAFF
. TRBJ2-3 TRBV27 CASSLWGTGTDTQYF
TRBD2 TRBJ2-2 TRBV27 CASRRLAGVYTGELFF
. TRBJ1-2 TRBV10-3 CAISGAYGYTF
TRBD2 TRBJ2-5 TRBV7-3 CASSNTGLAGGETQYF
. TRBJ1-5 TRBV4-1 CASSHDLGEYSNQPQHF
TRBD1 TRBJ1-2 TRBV6-5 CASTRTGINYGYTF
TRBD1 TRBJ1-5 TRBV5-6 CASSWGTGDNQPQHF
. TRBJ1-1 TRBV6-5 CASSYGRNTEAFF
. TRBJ2-5 TRBV18 CASSPTEETQYF
. TRBJ2-7 TRBV4-2 CASSPPRTNYEQYF